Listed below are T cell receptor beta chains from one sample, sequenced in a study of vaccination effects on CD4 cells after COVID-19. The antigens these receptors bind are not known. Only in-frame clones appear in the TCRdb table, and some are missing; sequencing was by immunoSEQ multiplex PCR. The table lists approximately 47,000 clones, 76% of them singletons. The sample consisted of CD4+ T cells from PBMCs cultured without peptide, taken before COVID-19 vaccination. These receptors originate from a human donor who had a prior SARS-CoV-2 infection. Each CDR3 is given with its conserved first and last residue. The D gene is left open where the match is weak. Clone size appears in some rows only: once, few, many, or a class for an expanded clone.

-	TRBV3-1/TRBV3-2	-	CASSQMGAGEKLFF
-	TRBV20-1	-	CSASDLNQPQHF
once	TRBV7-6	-	CASSLAVGGSYEQYF
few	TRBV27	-	CASSLAPGAGGYTF
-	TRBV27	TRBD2	CASSSGTSGGALTYEQYF
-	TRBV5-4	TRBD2	CASSLVGSGRAGEQFF
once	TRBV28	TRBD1	CASSSSGGSLRDEQFF
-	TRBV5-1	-	CASSLLGSRNTEAFF
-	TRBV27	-	CASSSSPDWEYQETQYF
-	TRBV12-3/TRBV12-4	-	CASSYLENTEAFF
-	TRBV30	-	CAWSRQAYTEAFF
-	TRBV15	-	CATSRPGLVETQYF
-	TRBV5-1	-	CASSLEGLGSGDEQFF
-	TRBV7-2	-	CASSPRVAKNIQYF
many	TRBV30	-	CAWTSTDRTQPQHF
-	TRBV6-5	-	CASSSGIAASADTQYF
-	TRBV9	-	CASSSGPNNEQFF
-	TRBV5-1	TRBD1	CASRWGQGDSGANVLTF
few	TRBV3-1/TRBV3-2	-	CASSLGAVDEQFF
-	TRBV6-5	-	CASSYWGGQAFF
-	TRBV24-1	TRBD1	CATSDHTGGTYGYTF
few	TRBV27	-	CASRIDWESEAFF
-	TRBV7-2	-	CASRGDARSPLHF
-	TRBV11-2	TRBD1	CASSLTPTGTGNQPQHF
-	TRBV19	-	CASSPLLGGETGELFF
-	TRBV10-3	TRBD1	CAISARQGDYGYTF
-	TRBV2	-	CASSDGARRETQYF
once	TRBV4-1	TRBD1	CASSPRTGEETQYF
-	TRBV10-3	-	CAISESGAQETQYF
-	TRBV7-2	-	CASRTQGSNTEAFF
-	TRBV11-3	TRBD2	CASSLLAGVRYSYEQYF
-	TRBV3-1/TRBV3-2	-	CASSQDLGSNTDTQYF
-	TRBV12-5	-	CASGQAADTGELFF
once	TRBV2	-	CASSGLTATGELFF
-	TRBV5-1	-	CASSTRVYSYEQYF
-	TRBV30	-	CAWKLWEGYGYTF
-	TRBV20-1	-	CSASIAHPLSYGYTF
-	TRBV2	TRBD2	CASRRGTSGGVGETQYF
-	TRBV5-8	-	CASSLGGTRSPLHF
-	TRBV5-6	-	CASSWGARSDEQYF
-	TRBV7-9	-	CASSLVITGWRDEQYF
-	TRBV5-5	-	CASSRWGNYGYTF
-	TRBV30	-	CAWSVQGLFKWRETQYF
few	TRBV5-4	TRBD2	CASSVATSGLNNEQFF
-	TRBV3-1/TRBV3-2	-	CASSEWGASNEQFF
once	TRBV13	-	CASSLRAGKTEAFF
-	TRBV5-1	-	CASSLGEDTQYF
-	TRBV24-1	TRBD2	CATSGPPLAGNEQFF
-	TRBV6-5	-	CASSSTQYGTETQYF
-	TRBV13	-	CASSRVPNTEAFF